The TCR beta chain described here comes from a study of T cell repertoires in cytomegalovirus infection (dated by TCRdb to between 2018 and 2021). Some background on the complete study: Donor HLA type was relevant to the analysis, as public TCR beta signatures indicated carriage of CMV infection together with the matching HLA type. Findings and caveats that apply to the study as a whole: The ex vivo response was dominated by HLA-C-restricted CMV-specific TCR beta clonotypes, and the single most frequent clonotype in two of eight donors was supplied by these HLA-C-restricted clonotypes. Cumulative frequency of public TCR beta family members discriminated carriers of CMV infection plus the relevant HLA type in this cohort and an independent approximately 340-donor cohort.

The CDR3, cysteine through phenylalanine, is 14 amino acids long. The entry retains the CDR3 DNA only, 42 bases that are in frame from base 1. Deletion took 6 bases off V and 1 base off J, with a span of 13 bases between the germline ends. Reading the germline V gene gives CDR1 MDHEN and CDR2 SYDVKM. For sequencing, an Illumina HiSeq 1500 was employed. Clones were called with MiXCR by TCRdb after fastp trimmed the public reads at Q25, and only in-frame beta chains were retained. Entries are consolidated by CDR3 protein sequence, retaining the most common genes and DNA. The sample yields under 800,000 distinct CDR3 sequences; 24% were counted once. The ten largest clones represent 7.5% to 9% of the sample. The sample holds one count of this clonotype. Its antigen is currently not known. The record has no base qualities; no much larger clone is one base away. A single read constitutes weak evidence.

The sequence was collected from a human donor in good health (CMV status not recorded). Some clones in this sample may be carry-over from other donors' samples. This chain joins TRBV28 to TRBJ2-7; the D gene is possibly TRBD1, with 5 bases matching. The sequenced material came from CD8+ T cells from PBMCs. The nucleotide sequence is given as TGTGCCAGCAGCTCCAATAGGGGATCCTACGAGCAGTACTTC. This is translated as CASSSNRGSYEQYF.